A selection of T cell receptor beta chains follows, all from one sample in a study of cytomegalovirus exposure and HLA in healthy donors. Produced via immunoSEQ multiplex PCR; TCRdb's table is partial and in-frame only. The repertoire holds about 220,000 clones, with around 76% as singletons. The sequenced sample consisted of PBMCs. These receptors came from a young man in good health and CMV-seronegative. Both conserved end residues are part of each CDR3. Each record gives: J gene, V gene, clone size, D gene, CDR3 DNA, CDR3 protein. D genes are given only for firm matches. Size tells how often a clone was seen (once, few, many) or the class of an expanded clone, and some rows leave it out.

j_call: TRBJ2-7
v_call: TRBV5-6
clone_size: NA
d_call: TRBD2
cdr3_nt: TGTGCCAGCAGCCTCCGCGGGACTATCACCTACGAGCAGTACTTC
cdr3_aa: CASSLRGTITYEQYF

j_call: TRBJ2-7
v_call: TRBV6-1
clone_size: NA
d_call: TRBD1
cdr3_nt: TGTGCCAGCCGGGACAGGGGGCCCGAGCAGTACTTC
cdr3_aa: CASRDRGPEQYF

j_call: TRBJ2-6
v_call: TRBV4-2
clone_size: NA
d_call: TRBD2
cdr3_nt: TGTGCCAGCAGTCCAGGACTAGCGGTCTCTGGGGCCAACGTCCTGACTTTC
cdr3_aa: CASSPGLAVSGANVLTF

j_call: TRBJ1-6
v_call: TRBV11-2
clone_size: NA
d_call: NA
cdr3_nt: TGTGCCAGCAGCTCGGACGGGAGCCAAAGGAATTCACCCCTCCACTTT
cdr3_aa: CASSSDGSQRNSPLHF

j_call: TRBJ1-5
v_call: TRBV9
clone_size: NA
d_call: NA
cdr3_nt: TGTGCCAGCAGCTCCTTAGTTAATCAGCCCCAGCATTTT
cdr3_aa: CASSSLVNQPQHF

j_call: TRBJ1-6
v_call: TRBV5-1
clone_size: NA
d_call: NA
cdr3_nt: TGCGCCAGCAGCTTGGTCGGGCAGCGGAGCTCCTATAATTCACCCCTCCACTTT
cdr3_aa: CASSLVGQRSSYNSPLHF

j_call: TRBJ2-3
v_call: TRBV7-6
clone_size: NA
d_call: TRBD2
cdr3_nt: TGTGCCAGCAGCTTAGGGACTAGCGGGAGGCAAGATACGCAGTATTTT
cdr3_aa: CASSLGTSGRQDTQYF

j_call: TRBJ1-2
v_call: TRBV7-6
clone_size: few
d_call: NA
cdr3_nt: TGTGCCAGCAGCCGGGGATCGGGGGTAGGGTATGGCTACACCTTC
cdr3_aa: CASSRGSGVGYGYTF

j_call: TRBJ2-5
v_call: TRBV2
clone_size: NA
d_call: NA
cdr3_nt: TGTGCCAGCATTCCGACAGCCCAAGAGACCCAGTACTTC
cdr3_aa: CASIPTAQETQYF

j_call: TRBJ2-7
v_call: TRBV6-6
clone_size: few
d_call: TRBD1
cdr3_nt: TGTGCCAGCAGTCAACCGGGACAGGGCTACGAGCAGTACTTC
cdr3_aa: CASSQPGQGYEQYF

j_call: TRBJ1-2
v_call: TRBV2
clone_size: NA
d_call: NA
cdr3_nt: TGTGCCAGCAGTGAAGCGGCGAGGTTGACGGTAAACTATGGCTACACCTTC
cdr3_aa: CASSEAARLTVNYGYTF

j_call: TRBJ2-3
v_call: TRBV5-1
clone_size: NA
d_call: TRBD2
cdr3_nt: TGCGCCAGCAGCTTGAGTAGTGGCGGGAGTGCCGGTACGCAGTATTTT
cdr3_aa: CASSLSSGGSAGTQYF

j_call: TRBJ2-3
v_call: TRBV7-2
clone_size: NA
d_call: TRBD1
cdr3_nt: TGTGCCAGCAGCCCCCAGGGGGCCCCAGATACGCAGTATTTT
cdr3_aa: CASSPQGAPDTQYF

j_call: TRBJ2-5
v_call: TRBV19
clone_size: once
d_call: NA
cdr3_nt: TGTGCCAGTAGTCCCCGACAGGATCAAGAGACCCAGTACTTC
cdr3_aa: CASSPRQDQETQYF

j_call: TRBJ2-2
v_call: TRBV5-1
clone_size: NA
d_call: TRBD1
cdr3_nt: TGCGCCAGCAAGAGTCCCCCGGGACAGGTTGACGGGGAGCTGTTTTTT
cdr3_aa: CASKSPPGQVDGELFF

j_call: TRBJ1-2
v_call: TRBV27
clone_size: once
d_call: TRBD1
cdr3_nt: TGTGCCAGCAGTTTAAGAAGGGACAGGGTCTATGGCTACACCTTC
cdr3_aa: CASSLRRDRVYGYTF

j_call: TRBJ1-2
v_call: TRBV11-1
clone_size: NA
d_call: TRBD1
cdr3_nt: TGTGCCAGCGGACAGGCCTATGGCTACACCTTC
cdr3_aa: CASGQAYGYTF

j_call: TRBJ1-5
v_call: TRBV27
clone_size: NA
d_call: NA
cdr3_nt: TGTGCCAGCAGTTTTGGGGGGGGACAGCCCCAGCATTTT
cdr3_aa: CASSFGGGQPQHF

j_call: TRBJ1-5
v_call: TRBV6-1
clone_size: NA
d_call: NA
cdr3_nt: TGTGCCAGCACGTTTCAGGGGCGCAATCAGCCCCAGCATTTT
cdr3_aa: CASTFQGRNQPQHF

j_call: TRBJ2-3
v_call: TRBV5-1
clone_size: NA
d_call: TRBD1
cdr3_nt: TGCGCCAGCAGCCGGGCGACAGGGGATAGCACAGATACGCAGTATTTT
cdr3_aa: CASSRATGDSTDTQYF

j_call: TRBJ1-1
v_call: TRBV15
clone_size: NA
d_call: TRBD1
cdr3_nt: TGTGCCACCAGCAGAGAACAGGGGGCGATGGCTGAAGCTTTCTTT
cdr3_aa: CATSREQGAMAEAFF

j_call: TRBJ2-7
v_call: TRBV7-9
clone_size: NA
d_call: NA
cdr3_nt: TGTTCCAGCAGCTCAACATACGAGCAGTACTTC
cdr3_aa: CSSSSTYEQYF

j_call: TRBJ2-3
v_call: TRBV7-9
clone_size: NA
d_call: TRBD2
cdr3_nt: TGTGCCAGCAGCTTACTACGGGGGGGACGCCCAGATACGCAGTATTTT
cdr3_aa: CASSLLRGGRPDTQYF

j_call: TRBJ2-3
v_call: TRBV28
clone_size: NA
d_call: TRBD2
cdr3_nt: TGTGCCAGCACCACCCCCTCTAGCGGGACTAGCACAGATACGCAGTATTTT
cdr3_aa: CASTTPSSGTSTDTQYF

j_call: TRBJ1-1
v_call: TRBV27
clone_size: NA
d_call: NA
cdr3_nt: TGTGCCAGTAGGGCGGGTGGAGGGAGGACCACTGAAGCTTTCTTT
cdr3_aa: CASRAGGGRTTEAFF

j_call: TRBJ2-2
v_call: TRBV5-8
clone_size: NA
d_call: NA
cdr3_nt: TGTGCCAGCAGCTCCCACCGGACGGGAACGAACACCGGGGAGCTGTTTTTT
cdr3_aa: CASSSHRTGTNTGELFF

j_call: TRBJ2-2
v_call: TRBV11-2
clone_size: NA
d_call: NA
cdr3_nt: TGTGCCAGCAGCTCCGGCGAGCGGAGGACCCGGGAGCTGTTTTTT
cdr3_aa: CASSSGERRTRELFF

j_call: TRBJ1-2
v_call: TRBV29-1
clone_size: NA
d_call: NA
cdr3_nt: TGCAGCGTAGAACAGGGTTATGGCTACACCTTC
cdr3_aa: CSVEQGYGYTF

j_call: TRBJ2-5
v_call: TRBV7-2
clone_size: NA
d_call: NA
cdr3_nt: TGTGCCAGCAGCTTAACTAGTACAGAGACCCAGTACTTC
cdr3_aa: CASSLTSTETQYF

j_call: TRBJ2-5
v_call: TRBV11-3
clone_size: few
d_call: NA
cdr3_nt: TGTGCCAGCAGCTTAGATACAGGGGAGACCCAGTACTTC
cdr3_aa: CASSLDTGETQYF

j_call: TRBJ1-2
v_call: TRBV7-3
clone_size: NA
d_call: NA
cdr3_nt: TGTGCCAGCAGCCCGGTTTCCTATGGCTACACCTTC
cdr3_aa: CASSPVSYGYTF